This T cell receptor (beta chain) was found in a study of control samples from healthy donors and cancer patients. CDR1 and CDR2 (germline): SGHDN, FVKESK. Trimming took off 8 bases at V and 1 base at J, with 11 bases between the two ends. The CDR3 is made up of 13 amino acids. This clone showed up just a few times. Repertoires were generated with immunoSEQ multiplex PCR, while TCRdb's copy carries only in-frame clones and drops some. Found here are about 140,000 clones, about 89% of them singletons; the top ten hold 7.1%. Source material: blood. The receptor was isolated from a man aged 18-30 years in good health. This chain links TRBV14 with TRBJ1-1, with D possibly being TRBD1 (5 bases). CDR3 amino acids: CASQTEANTEAFF. DNA of the CDR3: TGTGCCAGCCAGACAGAGGCGAACACTGAAGCTTTCTTT.